This paragraph reports one T cell receptor beta chain. Different DNA sequences within this sample yield the same CDR3. This CDR3 spans 15 amino acids. The junction had 0 bases not matched to a gene; V was cut back by 1 base and J by 1 base. The germline CDR1 and CDR2 sequences are SEHNR and FQNEAQ (reference sequence). The assay was immunoSEQ multiplex PCR, and TCRdb's table has in-frame clones only and misses some. The sample contains approximately 400,000 clones, 70% to 90% of which appear only once. The sample comes from a study of blood T cell repertoires in COVID-19. The material sequenced was peripheral blood. V is TRBV7-9 and J is TRBJ2-1, with 8 bases that match TRBD1. This sequence was found in a man in his forties with acute or convalescent COVID-19. This CDR3 reads CASSLDRGSYNEQFF. CDR3 coding DNA: TGTGCCAGCAGCTTAGACAGGGGGTCCTACAATGAGCAGTTCTTC.